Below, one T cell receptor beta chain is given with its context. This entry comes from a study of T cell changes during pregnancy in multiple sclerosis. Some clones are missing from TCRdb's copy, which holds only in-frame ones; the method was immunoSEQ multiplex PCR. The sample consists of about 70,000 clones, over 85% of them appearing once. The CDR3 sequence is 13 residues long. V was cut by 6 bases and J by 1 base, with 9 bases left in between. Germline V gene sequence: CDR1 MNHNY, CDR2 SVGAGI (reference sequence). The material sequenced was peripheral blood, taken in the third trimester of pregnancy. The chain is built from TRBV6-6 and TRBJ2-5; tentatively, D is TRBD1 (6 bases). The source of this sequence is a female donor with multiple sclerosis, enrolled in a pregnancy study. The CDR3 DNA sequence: TGTGCCAGCAGGATCAGGGGCCAAGAGACCCAGTACTTC. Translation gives CASRIRGQETQYF.